This entry lists 2 T cell receptor beta chains sequenced from one sample in a study of blood T cell repertoires in COVID-19. Only in-frame clones appear in the TCRdb table, and some are missing; sequencing was by immunoSEQ multiplex PCR. The sample yields over 120,000 clones, more than 65% seen once. Source material: peripheral blood. The source of these receptors is a woman in her sixties with acute or convalescent COVID-19.

The table lists this clone with a count of one. In nucleotides, the CDR3 is TGTGCCAGCAGCTTTGGGACTAGCGGAAGCACAGATACGCAGTATTTT. Translated: CASSFGTSGSTDTQYF. The chain joins TRBV5-8 to TRBJ2-3; 11 bases map to TRBD2. CDR1 is SGHTS and CDR2 is YDEGEE in the germline V gene. V gave up 2 bases and J gave up 0 bases; unmatched junction bases: 2. The CDR3 has 16 residues.

This chain links TRBV10-3 with TRBJ1-2, with no clear D. The CDR3 loop spans 17 amino acids. The V end lost 6 bases, the J end lost 0 bases, and 20 bases lay between the germline ends. The germline V gene encodes CDR1 ENHRY and CDR2 SYGVKD. CDR3 in amino acids: CAISLASFTLANYGYTF. The CDR3 nucleotides read TGTGCCATCAGCCTCGCGTCCTTTACTTTAGCTAACTATGGCTACACCTTC.